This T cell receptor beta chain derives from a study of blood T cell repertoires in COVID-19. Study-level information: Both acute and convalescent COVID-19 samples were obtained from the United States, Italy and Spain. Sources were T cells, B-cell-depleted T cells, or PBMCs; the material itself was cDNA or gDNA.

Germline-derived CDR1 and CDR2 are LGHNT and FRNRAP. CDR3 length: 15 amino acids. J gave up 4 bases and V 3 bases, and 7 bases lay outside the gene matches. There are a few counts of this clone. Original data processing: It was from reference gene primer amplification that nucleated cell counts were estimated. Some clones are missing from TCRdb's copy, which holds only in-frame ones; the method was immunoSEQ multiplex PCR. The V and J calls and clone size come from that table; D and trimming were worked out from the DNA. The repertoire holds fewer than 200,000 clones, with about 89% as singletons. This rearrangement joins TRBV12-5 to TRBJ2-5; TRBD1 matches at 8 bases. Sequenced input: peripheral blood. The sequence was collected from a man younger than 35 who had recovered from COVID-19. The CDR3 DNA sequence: TGTGCTAGTGGTTTTGGACAGGGCGGAGGAGAGACCCAGTACTTC. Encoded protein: CASGFGQGGGETQYF.